Listed below are T cell receptor beta chains from one sample, sequenced in a study of OX40 agonist ivuxolimab in advanced cancers. Assay: immunoSEQ multiplex PCR; the TCRdb copy retains only in-frame clones and omits some. The data hold 60,000 to 85,000 clones, with nearly 85% observed a single time. The specimen comprised CD4+ or CD8+ T cells sorted from blood, sampled in a trial of the OX40 agonist ivuxolimab. All receptors derive from an adult with an advanced solid tumor such as melanoma, head and neck, liver or kidney cancer. The conserved cysteine and the conserved F or W are not part of the CDR3 here.

TRBV29-1 | SVTGNSNTEAF
TRBV2 | ASSTSGTGGGNEQF
TRBV2 | ASCSGQTQNTEAF
TRBV28 | ASSFQGQVNTEAF
TRBV5-4 | ASSLSSFGNTIY
TRBV9 | ASSYRDEVDRYGYT
TRBV7-9 | ASSSGGRGQETQY
TRBV4-1 | ASSRGTGEETQY
TRBV5-1 | ASSTGQGATGELF
TRBV7-2 | ASSLLGGLTNEKLF
TRBV4-3 | ASSQDGGDDTQY
TRBV2 | ASQSGDSGNTIY
TRBV27 | ASSLSKGGADGYT
TRBV13 | ASSPPQVAGVAEQY
TRBV30 | AWNYGTGGEQY
TRBV5-1 | ASSLAGRGSPSYEQY
TRBV27 | ASSTWDRGLSYEQY
TRBV5-1 | ASSSSGRTDTQY
TRBV27 | ASSLQLSSYNSPLH
TRBV28 | ASRGQGTETQY
TRBV9 | ASSLGGGTYEQY
TRBV7-9 | ASSFPWTLGGANTEAF
TRBV19 | ASSISMNTEAF
TRBV9 | ASSLPGSIETQY
TRBV6-6 | ASSSGTNLWADTQY
TRBV18 | ASSPHLEMNTEAF
TRBV7-9 | ASSLALDTGELF
TRBV5-5 | ASSLEDRGRTEAF
TRBV4-3 | ASSQVRGGTYGYT
TRBV25-1 | ATQGAKNIQY
TRBV4-2 | ASSQDRYGYT
TRBV30 | AWSAGPAHEQY
TRBV19 | ASSNSGTGINEQY
TRBV27 | ASSLNPWTGDTEAF
TRBV6-6 | ASSPLGDTQY
TRBV5-8 | ASTPWGEQY
TRBV19 | ASSIQQGVNEAF
TRBV29-1 | SVVFDSETQY
TRBV4-1 | ASSQGGTLSGNTIY
TRBV7-9 | ASIPGDINTEAF
TRBV2 | ASSLMGRRTDTQY
TRBV7-2 | ASSSWTANGDYEQY
TRBV7-8 | ASSPRPGTGDGNQPQH
TRBV5-1 | ASSLTGTDTGELF
TRBV30 | AWRTTGTLGGNTIY
TRBV7-9 | ASSPRTGYWNTEAF
TRBV5-1 | ASSLGTSGVETQY
TRBV19 | ASSIVGTGGNEQF
TRBV18 | ASSPQETQY
TRBV7-3 | ASSLTGRVTDTQY
TRBV28 | ASSGPGTRRSEQY
TRBV29-1 | SVEGTPDSEETQY
TRBV6-1 | ASSDLHLLSAEQY
TRBV11-3 | ASSPGTGGETQY
TRBV7-2 | ASSLGAGGNNSPLH
TRBV4-3 | ASSQAEGRFEYT
TRBV15 | ATSEGLAGSYEQY
TRBV2 | ASRDSNQPQH
TRBV7-3 | ASSLRGSGDYGYT
TRBV18 | ASSLTVDGIGGIRQF